One and the same sample provided the 11 T cell receptor beta chains below, sequenced in a study of blood T cells in healthy people across ages (dated by TCRdb to about 2015). Library creation used 5' RACE. Sequenced on an Illumina HiSeq 2500. A second 7 to 11 cycle PCR used a sample-barcoded 5' primer and a J-beta primer mix. TCRdb trimmed the raw reads at Q25, called clones with MiXCR and kept productive beta chains. Entries are consolidated by CDR3 protein sequence, retaining the most common genes and DNA. The sample contains around 520,000 distinct CDR3 sequences, about 27% of them found a single time. Approximately 3.3% of the sample lies in the top ten. This sample was also put to use in a study of T cells of mothers and their children.

Sequenced input: blood. These receptors came from a boy between 2 and 10 years old in good health.

The gene calls are TRBV4-1 and TRBJ2-5; tentatively, D is TRBD1 or TRBD2 (5 bases each). The DNA end is more similar to TRBJ2-7, so the J call may be wrong. From germline, CDR1 is MGHRA and CDR2 YSYEKL. The CDR3 extends over 13 amino acids. CDR3: CASSQGPGAEQYF. The DNA for the CDR3 is TGCGCCAGCAGCCAGGGCCCCGGGGCCGAGCAGTACTTC.

This clonotype occurred a few times. A junction boundary mismatches the germline segment, possibly from a read error. V gene TRBV19 combines with J gene TRBJ2-4; 11 bases are shared with TRBD2. The CDR3 extends over 14 amino acids. CDR1 and CDR2 from the germline V gene are LNHDA and SQIVND (reference sequence). The CDR3 bases are TGTGCCAGTAGGATAGCGGGAGGGTCAAACATTCAGTACTTC. It translates to CASRIAGGSNIQYF.

In this sample, this clonotype turned up a few times. The rearrangement uses TRBV24-1 and TRBJ1-2; D possibly corresponds to TRBD1 (6 bases). This CDR3 comprises 16 residues. Trimming took 0 bases from V and 1 from J, leaving 11 bases between them. Looked up from germline, CDR1 is KGHDR and CDR2 is SFDVKD. The CDR3 bases are TGTGCCACCAGTGATTTGCTCGGGGGCCTTAACTATGGCTACACCTTC. It is translated as CATSDLLGGLNYGYTF.

The rearrangement links TRBV6-4 to TRBJ2-2; D is possibly TRBD2 (7 bases). Germline values: CDR1 MRHNA, CDR2 SNTAGT. This CDR3 region has 16 residues. V lost 3 bases and J 1 base, leaving 12 bases between the germline ends. CDR3 DNA sequence: TGTGCCAGCAGTGAAGGGGGGGGCTTGAACACCGGGGAGCTGTTTTTT. Translating it yields CASSEGGGLNTGELFF.

This clonotype has a count of ten or more. This chain joins TRBV7-8 and TRBJ2-5; 8 bases line up with TRBD2. J gave up 1 base and V 5 bases, and 3 bases lay outside the gene matches. The CDR3 contains 14 residues. The germline gives CDR1 SGHVS, CDR2 FQNEAQ. CDR3 DNA: TGTGCCAGCAGCGTTAGCGGGACCCAAGAGACCCAGTACTTC. This codes for CASSVSGTQETQYF.

This chain links TRBV6-6 with TRBJ2-7; D call uncertain. Looked up from germline, CDR1 is MNHNY and CDR2 is SVGAGI (reference sequence). V was pared by 0 bases and J by 1 base, with 16 bases between. The CDR3 spans 17 residues. CDR3 loop: CASSYSSQPHGSYEQYF. The CDR3 coding sequence is TGTGCCAGCAGTTACTCGAGTCAGCCCCACGGGTCCTACGAGCAGTACTTC.

The CDR3 bases are TGCAGCGTATTGACTAGCGGGAACGCCTACGAGCAGTACTTC. Residues: CSVLTSGNAYEQYF. The V gene is TRBV29-1, the J gene TRBJ2-7, with 11 bases lining up with TRBD2. Germline assignment: CDR1 SQVTM and CDR2 ANQGSEA. Losses at the gene ends were 6 bases for V and 2 bases for J; bases not matched to a gene: 6. The CDR3 consists of 14 residues.

This rearrangement joins TRBV10-3 to TRBJ1-4; 7 bases are a match to TRBD1. The germline V gene encodes CDR1 ENHRY and CDR2 SYGVKD. J gave up 8 bases and V 5 bases, and 5 bases lay outside the gene matches. The CDR3 has 13 amino acids. CDR3 coding DNA: TGTGCCATCAGTCGACAGGGTAGCGAAAAACTGTTTTTT. Encoded protein: CAISRQGSEKLFF.

This clonotype has a handful of counts. The chain links TRBV15 to TRBJ1-1, with 7 bases that match TRBD1. The CDR3 consists of 15 residues. V gave up 5 bases and J gave up 2 bases; unmatched junction bases: 8. Germline assignment: CDR1 LNHNV and CDR2 YYDKDF (reference sequence). The DNA of the CDR3 is TGTGCCACCAGCTCCCTTGGACAGGCAAACACTGAAGCTTTCTTT. Its protein is CATSSLGQANTEAFF.

The chain carries TRBV4-3 and TRBJ1-2, with TRBD1 identical over 7 bases. With 3 bases clipped from V and 7 bases from J, the junction kept 8 bases outside the gene matches. CDR1 and CDR2 (germline): LGHNA, YSLEER. The CDR3 has 14 amino acids. CDR3 coding DNA: TGCGCCAGCAGCCATCGGGACAGTTCAGGTGGCTACACCTTC. As protein: CASSHRDSSGGYTF.

This chain joins TRBV6-1 and TRBJ1-4; a possible D gene is TRBD1 (6 bases). Trimming shortened V by 6 bases and J by 10 bases, and 18 bases separated the two germline ends. The V gene's germline CDR1 is MNHNS and CDR2 SASEGT. This CDR3 has 14 residues. CDR3 sequence (DNA): TGTGCCAGCAGGTCTCCGGGGGCCAGAGGAAAACTGTTTTTT. It yields the protein CASRSPGARGKLFF.